The source of this T cell receptor beta chain is a study of human T cells and chemical hapten exposure. The sample holds a few counts of this clonotype. The CDR3 runs to 14 residues. V trimming: 5 bases; J trimming: 3 bases; junction bases outside the gene matches: 9. Germline V gene lookup returns CDR1 SQVTM and CDR2 ANQGSEA. MiXCR, run by TCRdb on the RACE reads, gives a single entry per CDR3 protein. The sample lists some 350,000 distinct CDR3 sequences, roughly 6% seen once, with around 5.8% in the top ten. Time point given: patch test 2, 6 weeks after DPC sensitization. Treatment noted: therapeutic diphenylcyclopropenone sensitization with weekly scalp DPC. Suited to DPC and affected by alopecia, the donors ranged from 18 to 70 years old.

Sequenced material: whole blood, taken in connection with sensitization to the hapten diphenylcyclopropenone (DPC). The TCR comes from a woman under 30 with alopecia areata. Some clones in this sample may be carry-over from other donors' samples. This chain connects TRBV29-1 to TRBJ1-2; 7 bases agree with TRBD1. The DNA for the CDR3 is TGCAGCGTTAGCTACAGGGGTAGTGACTATGGCTACACCTTC. Translating gives CSVSYRGSDYGYTF.